The next 21 T cell receptor beta chains were all read from a single sample in a study of somatic mutations in cytotoxic T cells in rheumatoid arthritis. Sequenced by immunoSEQ multiplex PCR; TCRdb stores in-frame clones only, minus some. The sample yields some 20,000 clones, over 80% seen once. Material for sequencing was CD8+ T cells sorted from blood. Every receptor here comes from an adult with rheumatoid arthritis.

The chain links TRBV2 to TRBJ2-7; 9 positions agree with TRBD2. Losses at the gene ends were 10 bases for V and 0 bases for J; bases not matched to a gene: 16. This CDR3 has 17 residues. CDR1 SNHLY and CDR2 FYNNEI come from the germline V gene. CDR3 nucleotide sequence: TGTGCCACCTTCATTCGGGCTAGCGGGACGAGCTCCTACGAGCAGTACTTC. It encodes CATFIRASGTSSYEQYF.

This clone was detected once. The chain combines TRBV10-3 with TRBJ1-3; D call uncertain. The CDR3 extends over 12 amino acids. Trimming took 5 bases from V and 2 from J, leaving 4 bases between them. Per the germline V gene, CDR1 is ENHRY and CDR2 is SYGVKD. CDR3 bases: TGTGCCATCAGTCCCGCTGGAAACACCATATATTTT. Its protein is CAISPAGNTIYF.

The genes are TRBV13 and TRBJ2-3; perhaps TRBD2 as D (6 bases). Germline CDR1 PRHDT, CDR2 FYEKMQ (reference sequence). Between the trimmed V and J ends, which lost 3 bases and 5 bases, there was a span of 9 bases. This CDR3 has 13 residues. CDR3 residues: CASSFRGLDTQYF. The CDR3 nucleotides are TGTGCCAGCAGCTTCCGGGGACTAGATACGCAGTATTTT.

The V call is TRBV5-8, the J call TRBJ1-2, with TRBD1 matching 10 bases. The CDR3 consists of 15 residues. CDR1 SGHTS and CDR2 YDEGEE come from the germline V gene. Trimming took 2 bases from V and 3 from J; bases not matched to a gene: 4. In DNA form, the CDR3 reads TGTGCCAGCAGCTTCGGACAGGGGGTCTACTATGGCTACACCTTC. Protein: CASSFGQGVYYGYTF.

V and J are TRBV30 and TRBJ2-7; perhaps TRBD1 as D (5 bases). V lost 0 bases to trimming and J lost 4 bases, with 13 bases between them. This CDR3 spans 14 amino acids. Germline lookup yields CDR1 GTSNPN and CDR2 SVGIG (reference sequence). The CDR3 bases are TGTGCCTGGAGTGTAGGGGTAGGTTCATACGAGCAGTACTTC. Its protein is CAWSVGVGSYEQYF.

The V gene is TRBV9, the J gene TRBJ2-4, with D perhaps assigned TRBD1 or TRBD2 (5 bases each). In germline, CDR1 is SGDLS, CDR2 YYNGEE. The CDR3 contains 15 residues. V was trimmed by 3 bases and J by 0 bases, leaving 10 bases between them. The CDR3 here is CASSAAGTAKNIQYF. The CDR3 nucleotides are TGTGCCAGCAGCGCAGCCGGGACAGCCAAAAACATTCAGTACTTC.

In the case of this clone: Additional DNA sequences in this sample encode the identical CDR3. This chain's CDR3 is CASRGGLYNEQFF. CDR3 in DNA: TGTGCCAGCCGCGGGGGGCTTTACAATGAGCAGTTCTTC. V and J are TRBV27 and TRBJ2-1; 8 positions match TRBD2. Germline V gene data show CDR1 as MNHEY and CDR2 as SMNVEV (reference sequence). The V and J ends lost 8 bases and 4 bases, in that order; junction bases with no gene match: 4. The CDR3 sequence is 13 residues long.

The chain couples TRBV27 to TRBJ2-2; D remains ambiguous. The V end lost 6 bases, the J end lost 11 bases, and 10 bases lay between the germline ends. CDR1 MNHEY and CDR2 SMNVEV come from the germline V gene (reference sequence). The CDR3 is made up of 11 amino acids. CDR3 region: CASSSRQELFF. The CDR3, as DNA: TGTGCCAGCAGCTCCAGACAAGAGCTGTTTTTT.

V is TRBV4-1 and J is TRBJ2-1; 10 nucleotides align to TRBD2. Per the germline V gene, CDR1 is MGHRA and CDR2 is YSYEKL. V shed 4 bases, J shed 2 bases, and the junction held 5 bases outside the gene matches. The CDR3 loop spans 16 amino acids. The CDR3 DNA sequence: TGCGCCAGCAGCCCACGGACTAGCGGTACCTACAATGAGCAGTTCTTC. Encoded protein: CASSPRTSGTYNEQFF.

The chain couples TRBV19 to TRBJ2-2, with unresolved D. The germline gives CDR1 LNHDA, CDR2 SQIVND (reference sequence). The ends were cut back, 3 bases at V and 0 bases at J, with 5 bases in the middle. This CDR3 has 14 amino acids. The CDR3 loop is CASSITPNTGELFF. The CDR3 DNA follows: TGTGCCAGTAGTATCACACCGAACACCGGGGAGCTGTTTTTT.

The rearrangement joins TRBV5-6 to TRBJ2-1; 10 nucleotides line up with TRBD2. V shed 2 bases and J 4 bases; nucleotides not matched to a gene: 3. Germline V lookup: CDR1 SGHDT, CDR2 YYEEEE. This CDR3 is built from 15 residues. The CDR3 region is CASSLAGGGYNEQFF. CDR3 bases: TGTGCCAGCAGCTTAGCGGGAGGGGGTTACAATGAGCAGTTCTTC.

The rearrangement joins TRBV6-1 to TRBJ1-1, with 7 bases aligning to TRBD1. Germline trimming cut 3 bases from V and 6 bases from J; bases unmatched to any gene: 10. The CDR3 extends over 15 amino acids. Germline V gene lookup returns CDR1 MNHNS and CDR2 SASEGT. The CDR3 bases are TGTGCCAGCAGTGAGCCAAGACAGGGCGACCCTGAAGCTTTCTTT. Its protein is CASSEPRQGDPEAFF.

V usage is TRBV4-1 and J usage is TRBJ1-2; D call uncertain. The CDR3 runs 16 residues. Per germline, CDR1 MGHRA and CDR2 YSYEKL. The germline V and J ends were trimmed by 0 bases and 6 bases, with 17 bases remaining between them. CDR3 region: CASSQDYMGAGDGYTF. Written as DNA, the CDR3 is TGCGCCAGCAGCCAAGATTATATGGGCGCGGGCGATGGCTACACCTTC.

J is TRBJ1-2 and V is TRBV7-9; 11 bases are shared with TRBD1. The V gene's germline CDR1 is SEHNR and CDR2 FQNEAQ (reference sequence). CDR3 length equals 16 residues. The V and J ends lost 4 bases and 4 bases, in that order; junction bases with no gene match: 8. The CDR3 spells CASSWKGQGGGYGYTF. The CDR3 nucleotides are TGTGCCAGCAGCTGGAAGGGACAGGGGGGCGGCTATGGCTACACCTTC.

This clone was observed a few times. The genes are TRBV6-1 and TRBJ1-5, with 8 bases fitting TRBD1. Germline V gives CDR1 MNHNS, CDR2 SASEGT. The CDR3 loop spans 15 amino acids. Germline trimming cut 4 bases from V and 10 bases from J; bases unmatched to any gene: 12. CDR3 in amino acids: CASSAGQGARGPQHF. The CDR3 DNA reads TGTGCCAGCAGTGCAGGACAGGGTGCCCGGGGTCCCCAGCATTTT.

Comments on this clone: The junction departs from the called germline gene at one end, perhaps through a read error. The V call is TRBV7-9, the J call TRBJ2-1, with no clear D. CDR3 length equals 15 residues. From germline, CDR1 is SEHNR and CDR2 FQNEAQ (reference sequence). The CDR3 spells CASSLGSSSCNEQFF. In DNA, the CDR3 is TGTGCCAGCAGCTTAGGCAGTTCCTCCTGCAATGAGCAGTTCTTC.

The genes are TRBV2 and TRBJ1-4; TRBD1 agrees at 9 bases. The CDR3 has 13 residues. The germline V gene encodes CDR1 SNHLY and CDR2 FYNNEI. V trimming: 8 bases; J trimming: 9 bases; junction bases outside the gene matches: 7. This chain's CDR3 is CASLAGTGKKLFF. The CDR3 nucleotides read TGTGCCAGCCTTGCCGGGACAGGGAAAAAACTGTTTTTT.

The J gene is TRBJ2-1, the V gene TRBV7-3, with D perhaps matching TRBD2 (6 bases). The CDR3 is 17 amino acids. Trimming took 3 bases from V and 5 from J, leaving 20 bases between them. The germline V gene encodes CDR1 SGHTA and CDR2 FQGTGA. CDR3 bases: TGTGCCAGCAGCTTCAACCGGCCGGGAGAGTACCACAATGAGCAGTTCTTC. Protein: CASSFNRPGEYHNEQFF.

This rearrangement joins TRBV13 to TRBJ1-1; D is perhaps TRBD1 (5 bases). CDR3 size: 14 residues. The germline V gene has CDR1 PRHDT and CDR2 FYEKMQ (reference sequence). Trimming shortened V by 0 bases and J by 5 bases, and 10 bases separated the two germline ends. The CDR3 region is CASSLGGRGTEAFF. CDR3 nucleotide sequence: TGTGCCAGCAGCTTAGGGGGAAGGGGTACTGAAGCTTTCTTT.

This clone was observed a handful of times. The J gene is TRBJ1-1, the V gene TRBV27; D gene uncertain. The CDR3 runs to 13 residues. Germline CDR1 and CDR2: MNHEY and SMNVEV (reference sequence). Trimming cost V 2 bases and J 5 bases, with 9 bases left between them. The CDR3 spells CASSLKVGTEAFF. CDR3 nucleotide sequence: TGTGCCAGCAGTTTAAAGGTGGGGACTGAAGCTTTCTTT.

The rearrangement joins TRBV19 to TRBJ1-1, with a possible D match to TRBD1 (5 bases). Germline CDR1 and CDR2: LNHDA and SQIVND (reference sequence). The germline V and J ends were trimmed by 10 bases and 4 bases, with 16 bases remaining between them. The CDR3 consists of 13 residues. CDR3 residues: CATRLGVFTEAFF. The CDR3 region has the DNA TGTGCCACCCGCTTGGGGGTATTCACTGAAGCTTTCTTT.